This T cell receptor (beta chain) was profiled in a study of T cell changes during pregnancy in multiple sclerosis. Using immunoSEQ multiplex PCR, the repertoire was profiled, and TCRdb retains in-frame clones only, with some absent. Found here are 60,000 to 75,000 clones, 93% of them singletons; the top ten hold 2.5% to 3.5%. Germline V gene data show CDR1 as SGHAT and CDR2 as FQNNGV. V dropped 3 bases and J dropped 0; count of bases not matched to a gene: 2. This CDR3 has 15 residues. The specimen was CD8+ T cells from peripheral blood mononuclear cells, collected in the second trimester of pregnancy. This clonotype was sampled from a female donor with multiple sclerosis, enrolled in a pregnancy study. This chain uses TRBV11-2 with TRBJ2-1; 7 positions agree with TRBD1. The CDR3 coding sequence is TGTGCCAGCAGCTTCCGGGACAGCTCCTACAATGAGCAGTTCTTC. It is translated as CASSFRDSSYNEQFF.